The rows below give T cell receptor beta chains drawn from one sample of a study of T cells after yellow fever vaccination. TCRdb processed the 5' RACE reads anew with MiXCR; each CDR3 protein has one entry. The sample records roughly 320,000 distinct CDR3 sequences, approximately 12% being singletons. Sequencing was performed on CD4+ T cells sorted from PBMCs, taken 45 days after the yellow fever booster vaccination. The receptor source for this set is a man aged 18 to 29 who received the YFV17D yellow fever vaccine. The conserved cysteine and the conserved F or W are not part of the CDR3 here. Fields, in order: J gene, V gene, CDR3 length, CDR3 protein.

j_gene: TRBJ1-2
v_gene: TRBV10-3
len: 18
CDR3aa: AISDNMFAGTGQKVDGYT

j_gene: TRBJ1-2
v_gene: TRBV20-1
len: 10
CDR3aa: SAVLYDYGYT

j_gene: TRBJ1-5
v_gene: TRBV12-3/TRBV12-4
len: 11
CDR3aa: ASTMERNRPQH

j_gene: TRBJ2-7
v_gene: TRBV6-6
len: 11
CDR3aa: ASSGQRPYEQY

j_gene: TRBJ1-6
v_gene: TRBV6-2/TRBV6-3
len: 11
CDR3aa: ASSRPGWSPLH

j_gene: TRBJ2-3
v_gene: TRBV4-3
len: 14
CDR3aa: ASSQDGPGNLYTQY

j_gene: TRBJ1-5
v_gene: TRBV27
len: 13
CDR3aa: ASKSEIRDRGPQH

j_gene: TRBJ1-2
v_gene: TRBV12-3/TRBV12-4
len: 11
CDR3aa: ASRHRTGSGYT

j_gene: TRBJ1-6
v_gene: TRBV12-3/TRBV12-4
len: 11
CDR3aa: ASSHGALGALH

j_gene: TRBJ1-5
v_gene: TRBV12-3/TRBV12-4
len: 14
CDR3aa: ASSPGGRLANQPQH

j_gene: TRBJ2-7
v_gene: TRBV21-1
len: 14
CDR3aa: ASKGRGAGRSYEQY

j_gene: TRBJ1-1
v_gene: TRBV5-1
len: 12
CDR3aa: ASSLDELRGEAF

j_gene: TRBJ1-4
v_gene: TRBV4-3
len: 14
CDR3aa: ASSQDWTAMTEKLF

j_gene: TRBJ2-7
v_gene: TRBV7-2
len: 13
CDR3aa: ASSLPVAGGYEQY

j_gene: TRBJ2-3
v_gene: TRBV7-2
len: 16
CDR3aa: ASSYLPSGGSSTDTQY

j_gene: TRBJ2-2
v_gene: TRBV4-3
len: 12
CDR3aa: ASSHVGRLGELF

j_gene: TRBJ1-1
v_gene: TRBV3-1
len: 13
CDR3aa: ASSPPGLRRTEAF

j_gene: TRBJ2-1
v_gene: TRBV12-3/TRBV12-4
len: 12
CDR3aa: ASSPMLPFNEQF

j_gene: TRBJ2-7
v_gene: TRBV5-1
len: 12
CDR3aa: ASSSRDNPYEQY

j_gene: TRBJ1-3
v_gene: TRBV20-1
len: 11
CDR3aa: SARDSGGNTIY

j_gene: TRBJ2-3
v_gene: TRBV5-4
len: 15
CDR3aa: ASSRRLAGGPTDTQY

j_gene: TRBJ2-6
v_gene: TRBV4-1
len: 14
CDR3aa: ASSPMTATGANVLT

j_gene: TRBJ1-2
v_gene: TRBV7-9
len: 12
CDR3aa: ASSLALLDTGYT

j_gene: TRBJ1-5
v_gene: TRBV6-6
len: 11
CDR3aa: ASQGRSNQPQH

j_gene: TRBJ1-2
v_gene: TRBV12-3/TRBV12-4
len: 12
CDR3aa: ASSSGTGFYGYT

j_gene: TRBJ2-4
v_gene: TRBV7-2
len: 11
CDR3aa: ASSLKGADIQY

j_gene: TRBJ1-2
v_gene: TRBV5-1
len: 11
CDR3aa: ASSLRAEHGYT

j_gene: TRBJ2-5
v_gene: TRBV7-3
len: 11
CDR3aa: ASSSSVRETQY

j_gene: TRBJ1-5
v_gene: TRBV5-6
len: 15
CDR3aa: ASSRLTRDRGNQPQH

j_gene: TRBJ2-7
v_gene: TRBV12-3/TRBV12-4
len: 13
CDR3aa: ASSFTTEGTHEQY

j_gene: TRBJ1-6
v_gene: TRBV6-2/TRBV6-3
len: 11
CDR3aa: ASSYSGDSPLH

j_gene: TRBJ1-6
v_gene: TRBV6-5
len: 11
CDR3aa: ASSQGPRGTLH